Reported below is one T cell receptor (beta chain). No antigen is known for it. This specimen belongs to a study of cytomegalovirus exposure and HLA in healthy donors. Whole-study findings and limits: TCR beta V segments were, for the most part, productive about 87% or about 30% of the time in an earlier analysis. It is likely that the observed cluster of highly shared sequence variants was a sequencing artifact.

The PCR used 60 Vbeta and 13 Jbeta primers. The data were produced by immunoSEQ multiplex PCR, yet TCRdb's version contains in-frame clones alone and is incomplete. The table lists about 84,000 clones. Though nominally healthy at sampling, donors likely had unrecorded immune exposures. Sequencing used PBMCs. This TCR was sampled from a man in his fifties or sixties in good health and CMV-seronegative.

CDR3 sequence reads: CASSRRGVPIYF. The CDR3 DNA reads as TGCGCCAGCAGCCGAAGAGGAGTCCCCATATATTTT. The chain is built from TRBV5-1 and TRBJ1-3; no clear D gene. This CDR3 spans 12 amino acids. The germline CDR1 and CDR2 sequences are SGHRS and YFSETQ. V lost 4 bases to trimming and J lost 11 bases, with 13 bases between them.